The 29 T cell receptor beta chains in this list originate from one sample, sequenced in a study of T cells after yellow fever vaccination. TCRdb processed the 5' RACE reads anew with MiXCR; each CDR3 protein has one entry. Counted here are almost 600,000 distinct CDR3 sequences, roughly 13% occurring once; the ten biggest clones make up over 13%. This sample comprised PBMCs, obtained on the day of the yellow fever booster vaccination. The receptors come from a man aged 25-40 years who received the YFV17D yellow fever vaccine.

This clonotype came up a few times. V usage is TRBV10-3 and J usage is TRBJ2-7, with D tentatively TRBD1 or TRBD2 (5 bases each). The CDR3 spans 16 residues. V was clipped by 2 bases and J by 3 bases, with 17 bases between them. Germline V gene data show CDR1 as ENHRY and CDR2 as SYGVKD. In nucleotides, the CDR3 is TGTGCCATCAGTGAGCGAGCGGCAGGGTCGAACTACGAGCAGTACTTC. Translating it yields CAISERAAGSNYEQYF.

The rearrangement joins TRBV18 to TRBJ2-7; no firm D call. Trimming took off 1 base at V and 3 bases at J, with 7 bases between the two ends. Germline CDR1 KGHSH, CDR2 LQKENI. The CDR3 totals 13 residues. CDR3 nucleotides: TGTGCCAGCTCACCACTAGCCGACTACGAGCAGTACTTC. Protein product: CASSPLADYEQYF.

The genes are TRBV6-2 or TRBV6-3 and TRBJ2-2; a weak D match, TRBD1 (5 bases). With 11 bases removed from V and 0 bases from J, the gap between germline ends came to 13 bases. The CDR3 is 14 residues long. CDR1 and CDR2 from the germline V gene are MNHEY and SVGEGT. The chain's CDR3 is CAVGPMANTGELFF. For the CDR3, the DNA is TGTGCCGTGGGGCCGATGGCGAACACCGGGGAGCTGTTTTTT.

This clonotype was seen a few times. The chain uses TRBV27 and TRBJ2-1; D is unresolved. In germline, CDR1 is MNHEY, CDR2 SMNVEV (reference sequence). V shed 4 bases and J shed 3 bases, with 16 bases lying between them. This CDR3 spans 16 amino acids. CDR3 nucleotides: TGTGCCAGCAGTTACCTTAGCCCCCGAGGCTACAATGAGCAGTTCTTC. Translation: CASSYLSPRGYNEQFF.

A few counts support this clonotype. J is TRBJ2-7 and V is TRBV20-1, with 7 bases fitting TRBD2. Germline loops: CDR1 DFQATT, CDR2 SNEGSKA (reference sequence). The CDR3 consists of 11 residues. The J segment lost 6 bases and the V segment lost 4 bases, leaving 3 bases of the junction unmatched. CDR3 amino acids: CSAMGGVEQYF. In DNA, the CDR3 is TGCAGTGCTATGGGGGGGGTCGAGCAGTACTTC.

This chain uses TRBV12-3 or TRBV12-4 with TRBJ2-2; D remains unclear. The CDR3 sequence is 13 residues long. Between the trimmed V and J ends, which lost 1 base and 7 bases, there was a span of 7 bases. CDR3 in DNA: TGTGCCAGCAGTTTAGACCCGGACGGGGAGCTGTTTTTT. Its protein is CASSLDPDGELFF.

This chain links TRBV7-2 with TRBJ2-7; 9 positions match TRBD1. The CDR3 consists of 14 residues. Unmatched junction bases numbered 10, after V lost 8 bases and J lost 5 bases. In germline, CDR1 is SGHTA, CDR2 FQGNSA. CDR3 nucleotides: TGTGCCAGCGGACGGACAGGGGCCTTCAACGAGCAGTACTTC. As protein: CASGRTGAFNEQYF.

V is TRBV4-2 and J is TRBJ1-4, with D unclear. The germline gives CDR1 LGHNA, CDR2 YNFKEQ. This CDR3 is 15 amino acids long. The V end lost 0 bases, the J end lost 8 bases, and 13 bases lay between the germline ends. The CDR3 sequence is CASSQEGDKKEKLFF. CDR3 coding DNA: TGTGCCAGCAGCCAAGAAGGAGACAAAAAAGAAAAACTGTTTTTT.

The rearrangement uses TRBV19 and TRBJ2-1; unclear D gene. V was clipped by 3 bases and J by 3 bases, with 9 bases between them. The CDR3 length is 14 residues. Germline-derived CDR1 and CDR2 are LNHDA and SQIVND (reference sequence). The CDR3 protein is CASSISVLYNEQFF. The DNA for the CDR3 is TGTGCCAGTAGTATTTCGGTTCTCTACAATGAGCAGTTCTTC.

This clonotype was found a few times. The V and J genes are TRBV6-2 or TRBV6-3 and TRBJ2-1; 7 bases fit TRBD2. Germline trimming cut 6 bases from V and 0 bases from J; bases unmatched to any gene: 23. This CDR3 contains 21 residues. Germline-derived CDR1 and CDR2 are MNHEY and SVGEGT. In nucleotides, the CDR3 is TGTGCCAGCAGCCTTTCTATATCGCGGGAGCGCGGAGACAGCTCCTACAATGAGCAGTTCTTC. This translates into CASSLSISRERGDSSYNEQFF.

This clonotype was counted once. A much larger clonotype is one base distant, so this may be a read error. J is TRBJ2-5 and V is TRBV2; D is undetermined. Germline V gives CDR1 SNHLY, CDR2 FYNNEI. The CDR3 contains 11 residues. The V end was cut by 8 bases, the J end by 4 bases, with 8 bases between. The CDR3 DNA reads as TGTGCCAGCGGGCAGGTAGAGACCCAGTACTTC. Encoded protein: CASGQVETQYF.

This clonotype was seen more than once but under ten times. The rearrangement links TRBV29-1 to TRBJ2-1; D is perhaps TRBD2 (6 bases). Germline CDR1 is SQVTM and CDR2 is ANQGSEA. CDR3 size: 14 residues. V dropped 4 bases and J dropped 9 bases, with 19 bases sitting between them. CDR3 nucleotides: TGCAGCGTTGGAATAACGCTCGGCGGGGCTGAGCAGTTCTTC. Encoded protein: CSVGITLGGAEQFF.

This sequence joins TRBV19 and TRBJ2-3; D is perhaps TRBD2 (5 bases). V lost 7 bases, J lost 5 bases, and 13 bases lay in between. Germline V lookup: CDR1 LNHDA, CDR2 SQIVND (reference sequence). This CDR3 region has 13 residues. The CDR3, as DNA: TGTGCCAGTATTTCGGACTTCGAAGATACGCAGTATTTT. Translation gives CASISDFEDTQYF.

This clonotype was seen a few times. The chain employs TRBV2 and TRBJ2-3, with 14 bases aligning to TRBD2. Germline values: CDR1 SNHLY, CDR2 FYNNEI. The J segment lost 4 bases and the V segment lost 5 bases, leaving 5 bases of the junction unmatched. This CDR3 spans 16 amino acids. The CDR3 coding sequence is TGTGCCAGCAGTATAACGGGACTAGCGGGAGCAGATACGCAGTATTTT. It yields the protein CASSITGLAGADTQYF.

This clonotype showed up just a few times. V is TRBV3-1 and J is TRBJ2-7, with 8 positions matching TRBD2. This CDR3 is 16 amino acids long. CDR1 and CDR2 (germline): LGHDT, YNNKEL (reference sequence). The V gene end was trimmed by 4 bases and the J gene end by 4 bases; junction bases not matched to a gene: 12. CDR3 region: CASSRMPGGLGYEQYF. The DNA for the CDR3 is TGTGCCAGCAGCCGCATGCCGGGGGGGTTAGGATACGAGCAGTACTTC.

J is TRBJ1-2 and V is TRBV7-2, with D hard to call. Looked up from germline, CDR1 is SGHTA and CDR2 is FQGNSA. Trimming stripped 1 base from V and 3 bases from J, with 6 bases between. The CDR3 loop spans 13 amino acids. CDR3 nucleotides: TGTGCCAGCAGCTTAGGACCAGACTATGGCTACACCTTC. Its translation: CASSLGPDYGYTF. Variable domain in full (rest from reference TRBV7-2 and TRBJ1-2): GAGVSQSPSNKVTEKGKDVELRCDPISGHTALYWYRQSLGQGLEFLIYFQGNSAPDKSGLPSDRFSAERTGGSVSTLTIQRTQQEDSAVYLCASSLGPDYGYTFGSGTRLTVV.

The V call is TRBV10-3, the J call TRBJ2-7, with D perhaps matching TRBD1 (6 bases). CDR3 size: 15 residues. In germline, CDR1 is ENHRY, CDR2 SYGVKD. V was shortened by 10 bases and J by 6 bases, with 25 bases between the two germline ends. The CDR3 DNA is TGTGCCACCAACGAGTTAACAGGGCAGACGTCCGAGCAGTACTTC. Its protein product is CATNELTGQTSEQYF.

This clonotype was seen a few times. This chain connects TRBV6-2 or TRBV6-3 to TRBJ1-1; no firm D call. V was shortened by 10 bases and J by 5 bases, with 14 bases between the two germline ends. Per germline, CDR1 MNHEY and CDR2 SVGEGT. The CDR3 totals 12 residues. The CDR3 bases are TGTGCCACCCTGGACGTAGGGACTGAAGCTTTCTTT. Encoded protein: CATLDVGTEAFF.

CDR3 residues: CASIPPGPQRGEQYF. As DNA, the CDR3 is TGTGCCAGCATCCCACCAGGGCCCCAACGCGGCGAGCAGTACTTC. This chain joins TRBV7-2 and TRBJ2-7, with D possibly being TRBD1 (5 bases). The CDR3 length is 15 residues. Trimming shortened V by 7 bases and J by 6 bases, and 22 bases separated the two germline ends. The germline V gene encodes CDR1 SGHTA and CDR2 FQGNSA.

The CDR3 bases are TGCGCCAGCAGCTCCGGCGGGGGAATAGTCCGGGGCAATGAGCAGTTCTTC. Residues: CASSSGGGIVRGNEQFF. The gene calls are TRBV5-1 and TRBJ2-1; 7 nucleotides agree with TRBD2. V lost 3 bases, J lost 6 bases, and 15 bases stayed unmatched. The CDR3 consists of 17 residues. Germline-derived CDR1 and CDR2 are SGHRS and YFSETQ.

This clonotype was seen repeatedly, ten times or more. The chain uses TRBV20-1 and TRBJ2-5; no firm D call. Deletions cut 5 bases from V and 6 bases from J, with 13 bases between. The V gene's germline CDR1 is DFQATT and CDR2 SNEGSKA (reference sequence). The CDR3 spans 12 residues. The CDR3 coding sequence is TGCAGTGCTGACAAGGTTTGGAAGACCCAGTACTTC. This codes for CSADKVWKTQYF.

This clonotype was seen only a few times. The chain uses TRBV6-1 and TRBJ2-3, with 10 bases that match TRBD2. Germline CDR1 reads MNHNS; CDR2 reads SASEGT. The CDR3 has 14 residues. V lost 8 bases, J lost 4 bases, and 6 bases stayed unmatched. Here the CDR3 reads CASGSSGSADTQYF. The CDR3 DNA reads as TGTGCCAGCGGCTCTAGCGGGAGCGCAGATACGCAGTATTTT.

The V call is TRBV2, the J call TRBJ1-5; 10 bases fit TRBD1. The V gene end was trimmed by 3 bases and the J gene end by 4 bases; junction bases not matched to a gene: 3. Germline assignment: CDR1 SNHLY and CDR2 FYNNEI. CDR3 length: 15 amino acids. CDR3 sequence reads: CASSDSGQGNQPQHF. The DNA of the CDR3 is TGTGCCAGCAGTGATTCGGGACAGGGGAATCAGCCCCAGCATTTT.

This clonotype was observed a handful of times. CDR3 sequence (DNA): TGTGCCAGCAGAGATACAGGGTCCAAAAACATTCAGTACTTC. Protein: CASRDTGSKNIQYF. The chain combines TRBV6-1 with TRBJ2-4; tentative D call: TRBD1 (6 bases). The CDR3 totals 14 residues. CDR1 and CDR2 from the germline V gene are MNHNS and SASEGT. Trimming took 6 bases from V and 2 from J, leaving 11 bases between them.

The DNA of the CDR3 is TGTGCCAGCAGCCAAGTCGACCACGGGCAGTTCTTC. Amino acid sequence: CASSQVDHGQFF. The rearrangement uses TRBV3-1 and TRBJ2-1; D gene uncertain. The CDR3 runs to 12 residues. The V end lost 1 base, the J end lost 12 bases, and 10 bases lay between the germline ends. The germline V gene encodes CDR1 LGHDT and CDR2 YNNKEL (reference sequence).

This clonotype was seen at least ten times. Here the CDR3 DNA reads TGTGCCAGCCTAGAAAGCGGGAGAGCCAGGAATGAGCAGTTCTTC. This sequence encodes CASLESGRARNEQFF. The rearrangement links TRBV19 to TRBJ2-1; 8 bases are a match to TRBD2. This CDR3 comprises 15 residues. From germline, CDR1 is LNHDA and CDR2 SQIVND (reference sequence). After removal of 9 bases from V and 7 bases from J, the junction contained 14 bases not matched to a gene.

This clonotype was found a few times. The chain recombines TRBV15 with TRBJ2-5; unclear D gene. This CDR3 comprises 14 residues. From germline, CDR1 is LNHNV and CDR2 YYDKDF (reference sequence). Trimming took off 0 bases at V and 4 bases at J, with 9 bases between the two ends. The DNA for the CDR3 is TGTGCCACCAGCAGAGAGGGGTCCAGAGAGACCCAGTACTTC. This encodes CATSREGSRETQYF.

CDR3 nucleotides: TGCAGTGCCCAAGCTAGCGCCCAGAAGAACGAGCAGTACTTC. It is translated as CSAQASAQKNEQYF. V gene TRBV20-1 combines with J gene TRBJ2-7; a weak D match, TRBD2 (6 bases). Germline V gene lookup returns CDR1 DFQATT and CDR2 SNEGSKA (reference sequence). This CDR3 comprises 14 residues. V lost 6 bases to trimming and J lost 5 bases, with 20 bases between them.

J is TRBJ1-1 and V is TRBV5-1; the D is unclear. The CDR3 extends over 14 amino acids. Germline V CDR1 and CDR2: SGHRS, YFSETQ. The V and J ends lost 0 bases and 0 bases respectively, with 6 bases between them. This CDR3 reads CASSLAELNTEAFF. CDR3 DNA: TGCGCCAGCAGCTTGGCGGAATTGAACACTGAAGCTTTCTTT.